This T cell receptor beta chain originates from a study of blood T cell repertoires in COVID-19. This clone has a single count. Sequencing used immunoSEQ multiplex PCR; TCRdb keeps in-frame clones, though not all of them. The sample includes about 150,000 clones, around 86% of them seen just once. The CDR3 is 15 amino acids. Germline lookup yields CDR1 SGHAT and CDR2 FQDESV (reference sequence). V dropped 6 bases and J dropped 5; count of bases not matched to a gene: 5. Sequencing was performed on peripheral blood. This TCR was sampled from a man between 65 and 79 years old with acute or convalescent COVID-19. The chain has TRBV11-1 and TRBJ2-2; 11 bases agree with TRBD1. CDR3 sequence (DNA): TGTGCCAGCAGTCGGGGGACAGGGGGAACCGGGGAGCTGTTTTTT. Its translation is CASSRGTGGTGELFF.